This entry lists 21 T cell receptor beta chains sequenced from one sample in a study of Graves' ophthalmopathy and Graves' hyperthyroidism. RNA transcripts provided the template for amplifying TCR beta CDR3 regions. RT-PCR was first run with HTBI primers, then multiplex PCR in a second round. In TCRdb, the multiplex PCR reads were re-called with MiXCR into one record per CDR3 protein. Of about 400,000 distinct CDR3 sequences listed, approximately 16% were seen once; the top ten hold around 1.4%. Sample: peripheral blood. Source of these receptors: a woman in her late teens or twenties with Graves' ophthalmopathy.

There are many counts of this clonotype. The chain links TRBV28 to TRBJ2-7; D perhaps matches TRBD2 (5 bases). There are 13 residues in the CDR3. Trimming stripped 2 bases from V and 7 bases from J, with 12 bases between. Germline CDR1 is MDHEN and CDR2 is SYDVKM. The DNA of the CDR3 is TGTGCCAGCAGTTTACTAGCCTTGGGGGAGCAGTACTTC. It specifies CASSLLALGEQYF.

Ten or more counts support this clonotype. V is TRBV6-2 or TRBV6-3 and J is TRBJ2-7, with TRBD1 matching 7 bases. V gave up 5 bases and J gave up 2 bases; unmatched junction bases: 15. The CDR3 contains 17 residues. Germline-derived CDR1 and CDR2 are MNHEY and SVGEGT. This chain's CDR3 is CASSADHPTGAAYEQYF. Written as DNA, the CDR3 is TGTGCCAGCAGTGCTGACCATCCCACAGGGGCCGCCTACGAGCAGTACTTC.

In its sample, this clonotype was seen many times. The CDR3 nucleotides read TGTGCCAGCAGAGACAGGGGGAATTCACCCCTCCACTTT. Encoded protein: CASRDRGNSPLHF. V usage is TRBV28 and J usage is TRBJ1-6; 9 bases agree with TRBD1. The CDR3 contains 13 residues. Germline V CDR1 and CDR2: MDHEN, SYDVKM. Trimming took 6 bases from V and 7 from J; bases not matched to a gene: 1. Complete variable domain (other parts from reference TRBV28 and TRBJ1-6): DVKVTQSSRYLVKRTGEKVFLECVQDMDHENMFWYRQDPGLGLRLIYFSYDVKMKEKGDIPEGYSVSREKKERFSLILESASTNQTSMYLCASRDRGNSPLHFGNGTRLTVT.

The CDR3 region is CASSYYRRVQMNTEAFF. The CDR3 bases are TGTGCCAGCAGTTACTACCGTCGGGTCCAAATGAACACTGAAGCTTTCTTT. The chain recombines TRBV6-5 with TRBJ1-1; D is undetermined. In germline, CDR1 is MNHEY, CDR2 SVGAGI. The V end lost 1 base, the J end lost 0 bases, and 15 bases lay between the germline ends. CDR3 size: 17 residues.

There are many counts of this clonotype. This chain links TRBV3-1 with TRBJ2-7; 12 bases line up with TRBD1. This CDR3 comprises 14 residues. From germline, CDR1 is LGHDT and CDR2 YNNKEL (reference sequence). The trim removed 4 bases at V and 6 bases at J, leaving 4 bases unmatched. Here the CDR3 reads CASSLGDRGLEQYF. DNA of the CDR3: TGTGCCAGCAGCCTCGGGGACAGGGGGCTCGAGCAGTACTTC.

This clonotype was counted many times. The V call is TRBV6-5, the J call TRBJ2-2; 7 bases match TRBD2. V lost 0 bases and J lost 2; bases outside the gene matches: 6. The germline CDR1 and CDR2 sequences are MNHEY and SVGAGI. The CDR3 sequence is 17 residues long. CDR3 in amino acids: CASSYSLGTTNTGELFF. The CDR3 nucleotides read TGTGCCAGCAGTTACTCGCTAGGGACTACCAACACCGGGGAGCTGTTTTTT.

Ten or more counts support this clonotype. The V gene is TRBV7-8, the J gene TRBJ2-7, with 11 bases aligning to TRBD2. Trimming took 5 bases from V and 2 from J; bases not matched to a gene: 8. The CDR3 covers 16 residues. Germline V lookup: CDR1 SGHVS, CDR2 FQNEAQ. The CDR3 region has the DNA TGTGCCAGCAGCCCACTGACTAGCGGGACTGCCTACGAGCAGTACTTC. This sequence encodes CASSPLTSGTAYEQYF.

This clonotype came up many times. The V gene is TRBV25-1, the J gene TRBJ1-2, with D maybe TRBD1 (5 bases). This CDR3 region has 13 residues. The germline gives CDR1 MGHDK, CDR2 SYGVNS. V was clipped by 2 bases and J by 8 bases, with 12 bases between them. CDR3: CASSEGGGRGYTF. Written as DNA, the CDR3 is TGTGCCAGCAGTGAAGGGGGGGGAAGGGGCTACACCTTC.

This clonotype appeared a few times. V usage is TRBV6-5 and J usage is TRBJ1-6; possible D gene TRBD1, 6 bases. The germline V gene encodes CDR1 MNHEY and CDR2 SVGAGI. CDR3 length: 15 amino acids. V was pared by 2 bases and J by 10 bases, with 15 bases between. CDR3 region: CASSYEGHPRSPLHF. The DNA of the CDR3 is TGTGCCAGCAGTTACGAGGGACACCCGCGGTCACCCCTCCACTTT.

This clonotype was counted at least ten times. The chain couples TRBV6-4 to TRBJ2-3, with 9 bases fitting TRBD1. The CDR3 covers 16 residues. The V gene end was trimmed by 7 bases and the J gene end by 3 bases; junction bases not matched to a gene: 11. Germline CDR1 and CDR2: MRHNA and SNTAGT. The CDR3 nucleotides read TGTGCCAGCACAACCCGGCCGACAGGGGGAACAGATACGCAGTATTTT. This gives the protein CASTTRPTGGTDTQYF.

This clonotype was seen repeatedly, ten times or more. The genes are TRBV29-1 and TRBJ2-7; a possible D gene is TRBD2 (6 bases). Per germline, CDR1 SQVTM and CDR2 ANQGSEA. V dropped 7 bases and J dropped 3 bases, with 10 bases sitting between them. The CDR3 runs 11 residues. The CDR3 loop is CSAGDRYEQYF. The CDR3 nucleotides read TGCAGCGCGGGGGACCGCTACGAGCAGTACTTC.

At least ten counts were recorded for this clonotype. CDR3: CSAQEYSNQPQHF. The CDR3 DNA reads as TGCAGTGCCCAGGAGTATAGCAATCAGCCCCAGCATTTT. V gene TRBV20-1 combines with J gene TRBJ1-5; unclear D gene. Between the trimmed V and J ends, which lost 6 bases and 0 bases, there was a span of 9 bases. Germline values: CDR1 DFQATT, CDR2 SNEGSKA (reference sequence). The CDR3 runs 13 residues.

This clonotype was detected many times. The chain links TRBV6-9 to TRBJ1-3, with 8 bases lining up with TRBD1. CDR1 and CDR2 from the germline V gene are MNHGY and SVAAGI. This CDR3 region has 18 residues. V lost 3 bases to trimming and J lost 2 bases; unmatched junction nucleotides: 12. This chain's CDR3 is CASSYTRQGPLPGNTIYF. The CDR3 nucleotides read TGTGCCAGCAGTTACACCAGACAGGGGCCCCTTCCTGGAAACACCATATATTTT.

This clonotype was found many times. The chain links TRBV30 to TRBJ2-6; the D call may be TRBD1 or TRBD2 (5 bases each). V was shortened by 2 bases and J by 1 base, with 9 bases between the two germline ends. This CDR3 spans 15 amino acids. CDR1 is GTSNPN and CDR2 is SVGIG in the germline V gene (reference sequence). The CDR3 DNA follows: TGTGCCTGGAGTCCCGGGACGTCTGGGGCCAACGTCCTGACTTTC. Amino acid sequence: CAWSPGTSGANVLTF.

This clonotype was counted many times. CDR3 in DNA: TGTGCCAGCAGTTCAGGGTTCGAGCAGTACTTC. Translating it yields CASSSGFEQYF. The chain uses TRBV28 and TRBJ2-7; tentative D call: TRBD1 (5 bases). Trimming left V 4 bases short and J 6 bases short, with 7 bases between. In germline, CDR1 is MDHEN, CDR2 SYDVKM. The CDR3 totals 11 residues.

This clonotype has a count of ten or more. The CDR3 nucleotides are TGTGCCAGCACCTTCCGGGGTGCCAATTCTCAGCCCCAGCATTTT. Amino acids: CASTFRGANSQPQHF. The chain combines TRBV28 with TRBJ1-5; D ambiguous. Trimming shortened V by 7 bases and J by 6 bases, and 19 bases separated the two germline ends. The germline V gene has CDR1 MDHEN and CDR2 SYDVKM. The CDR3 contains 15 residues.

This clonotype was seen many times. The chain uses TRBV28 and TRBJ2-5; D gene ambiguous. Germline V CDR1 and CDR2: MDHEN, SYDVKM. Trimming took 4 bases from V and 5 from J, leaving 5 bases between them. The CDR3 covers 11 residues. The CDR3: CASSWAETQYF. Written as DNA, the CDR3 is TGTGCCAGCAGTTGGGCGGAGACCCAGTACTTC.

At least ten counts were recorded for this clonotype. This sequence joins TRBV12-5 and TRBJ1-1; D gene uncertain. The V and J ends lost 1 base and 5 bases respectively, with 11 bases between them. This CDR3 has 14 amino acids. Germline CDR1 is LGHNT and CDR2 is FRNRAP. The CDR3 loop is CASGLGHKDTEAFF. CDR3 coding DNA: TGTGCTAGTGGTTTGGGACACAAGGATACTGAAGCTTTCTTT.

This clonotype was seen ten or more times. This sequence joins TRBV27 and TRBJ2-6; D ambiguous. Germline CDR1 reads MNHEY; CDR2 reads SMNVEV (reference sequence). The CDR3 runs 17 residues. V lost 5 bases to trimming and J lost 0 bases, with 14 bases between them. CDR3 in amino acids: CASSPLASPSGANVLTF. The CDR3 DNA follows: TGTGCCAGCAGTCCCCTGGCGAGCCCCTCTGGGGCCAACGTCCTGACTTTC.

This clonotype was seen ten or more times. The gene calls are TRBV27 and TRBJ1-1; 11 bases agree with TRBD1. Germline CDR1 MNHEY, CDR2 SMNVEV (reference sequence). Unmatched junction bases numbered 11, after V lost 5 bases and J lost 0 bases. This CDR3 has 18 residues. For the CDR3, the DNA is TGTGCCAGCAGTCCCCTAGTGGGGACAGGGGGTGTGAACACTGAAGCTTTCTTT. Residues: CASSPLVGTGGVNTEAFF.

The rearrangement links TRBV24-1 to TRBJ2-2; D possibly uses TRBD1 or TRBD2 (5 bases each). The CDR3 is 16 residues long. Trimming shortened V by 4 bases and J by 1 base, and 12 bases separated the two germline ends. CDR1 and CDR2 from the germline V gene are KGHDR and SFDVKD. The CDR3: CATSEPWDENTGELFF. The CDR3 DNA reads TGTGCCACCAGTGAACCTTGGGACGAGAACACCGGGGAGCTGTTTTTT.